This entry lists 28 T cell receptor beta chains sequenced from one sample in a study of long-term antiretroviral therapy in people with HIV. With survey level as its setting, the immunoSEQ assay was v3.0. Repertoires were generated with immunoSEQ multiplex PCR, while TCRdb's copy carries only in-frame clones and drops some. The profile shows tens of thousands of clones, about 95% of them singletons. Sequencing used unsorted PBMCs, obtained 6.3 years after starting antiretroviral therapy. The source is a man aged 25 to 45 with HIV.

The rearrangement uses TRBV11-2 and TRBJ2-1; perhaps TRBD2 as D (5 bases). Germline V gives CDR1 SGHAT, CDR2 FQNNGV. The CDR3 consists of 13 residues. CDR3 bases: TGTGCATCGAGGGCCCCATCCTACAATGAGCAGTTCTTC. Translating it yields CASRAPSYNEQFF.

The chain couples TRBV7-9 to TRBJ1-5; D remains unclear. This CDR3 spans 13 amino acids. The V end was cut by 5 bases, the J end by 4 bases, with 9 bases between. Germline V CDR1 and CDR2: SEHNR, FQNEAQ (reference sequence). The CDR3 loop is CASSQDGNQPQHF. The CDR3 DNA reads TGTGCCAGCAGCCAAGACGGGAATCAGCCCCAGCATTTT.

This chain joins TRBV14 and TRBJ2-3, with D tentatively TRBD2 (6 bases). CDR1 SGHDN and CDR2 FVKESK come from the germline V gene. This CDR3 region has 16 residues. V lost 0 bases to trimming and J lost 4 bases, with 14 bases between them. The CDR3 DNA follows: TGTGCCAGCAGCCAAGATCTGGGGGGAAACGCAGATACGCAGTATTTT. Amino acid sequence: CASSQDLGGNADTQYF.

The V and J genes are TRBV5-1 and TRBJ1-5; TRBD1 matches at 9 bases. The CDR3 consists of 15 residues. The germline V gene has CDR1 SGHRS and CDR2 YFSETQ. Trimming at V came to 9 bases and at J to 4 bases, leaving 11 bases not matched to a gene. The CDR3 loop reads CATPDRGHENQPQHF. CDR3 DNA: TGCGCCACCCCGGACAGGGGTCACGAAAATCAGCCCCAGCATTTT.

The chain has TRBV18 and TRBJ1-2; 12 bases are a match to TRBD1. The CDR3 is 16 residues long. Trimming at V came to 6 bases and at J to 5 bases, leaving 10 bases not matched to a gene. CDR1 and CDR2 (germline): KGHSH, LQKENI. The CDR3 DNA reads as TGTGCCAGCTCGCCCGGGACAGGGGGCGCGGGATATGGCTACACCTTC. It is translated as CASSPGTGGAGYGYTF.

The chain has TRBV6-5 and TRBJ1-2; 9 nucleotides agree with TRBD1. V gave up 5 bases and J gave up 5 bases; unmatched junction bases: 9. This CDR3 contains 15 residues. The germline V gene has CDR1 MNHEY and CDR2 SVGAGI. The CDR3 DNA reads TGTGCCAGCAGTAACGACAGGGGGAGCCTTTATGGCTACACCTTC. This translates into CASSNDRGSLYGYTF.

The V and J genes are TRBV9 and TRBJ2-5; 7 bases are shared with TRBD2. Germline trimming cut 0 bases from V and 3 bases from J; bases unmatched to any gene: 5. CDR1 SGDLS and CDR2 YYNGEE come from the germline V gene. The CDR3 length is 15 residues. DNA for the CDR3: TGTGCCAGCAGCGTAGGCGGGAGACCCGAAGAGACCCAGTACTTC. It specifies CASSVGGRPEETQYF. Combining the CDR3 with reference TRBV9 and TRBJ2-5 gives the whole variable domain DSGVTQTPKHLITATGQRVTLRCSPRSGDLSVYWYQQSLDQGLQFLIQYYNGEERAKGNILERFSAQQFPDLHSELNLSSLELGDSALYFCASSVGGRPEETQYFGPGTRLLVL.

The rearrangement uses TRBV6-5 and TRBJ2-7; D is possibly TRBD1 (6 bases). This CDR3 is 13 amino acids long. V was pared by 2 bases and J by 3 bases, with 8 bases between. Germline loops: CDR1 MNHEY, CDR2 SVGAGI. Here the CDR3 DNA reads TGTGCCAGCAGTTACGGGACACACTACGAGCAGTACTTC. Translation: CASSYGTHYEQYF.

The J gene is TRBJ1-2, the V gene TRBV28, with D possibly matching TRBD1 (5 bases). The length of the CDR3 is 13 residues. Germline V gene data show CDR1 as MDHEN and CDR2 as SYDVKM. With 7 bases removed from V and 8 bases from J, the gap between germline ends came to 17 bases. Here the CDR3 reads CASTGATAAGYTF. The DNA for the CDR3 is TGTGCCAGCACCGGGGCGACAGCGGCCGGCTACACCTTC.

CDR3 residues: CASRGLAGTYNEQFF. CDR3 sequence (DNA): TGTGCCAGCAGGGGACTAGCGGGGACATACAATGAGCAGTTCTTC. The chain couples TRBV27 to TRBJ2-1; 13 bases align to TRBD2. V lost 6 bases, J lost 4 bases, and 3 bases stayed unmatched. The length of the CDR3 is 15 residues. Germline lookup yields CDR1 MNHEY and CDR2 SMNVEV (reference sequence).

V is TRBV6-1 and J is TRBJ1-1; 7 bases are a match to TRBD1. This CDR3 has 14 residues. The V and J ends lost 6 bases and 1 base, in that order; junction bases with no gene match: 5. Germline CDR1 and CDR2: MNHNS and SASEGT. CDR3 nucleotide sequence: TGTGCCAGCAGCCCCGGGACAGAGAACACTGAAGCTTTCTTT. This encodes CASSPGTENTEAFF.

This chain joins TRBV5-1 and TRBJ2-7; 10 bases align to TRBD1. Germline CDR1 is SGHRS and CDR2 is YFSETQ. The CDR3 sequence is 14 residues long. Losses at the gene ends were 0 bases for V and 5 bases for J; bases not matched to a gene: 2. CDR3 sequence: CASSLGQGAHEQYF. The CDR3 DNA reads as TGCGCCAGCAGCTTGGGACAGGGGGCCCACGAGCAGTACTTC.

This chain uses TRBV7-2 with TRBJ2-5; 9 bases line up with TRBD1. With V trimmed by 6 bases and J by 6 bases, 11 bases remained unmatched. Germline V CDR1 and CDR2: SGHTA, FQGNSA. This CDR3 has 15 amino acids. The CDR3: CASSSGQGRGQTQYF. The CDR3 DNA sequence: TGTGCCAGCAGTTCCGGACAGGGGAGAGGGCAGACCCAGTACTTC.

In this sample, this clone turned up once. This chain connects TRBV27 to TRBJ1-5, with D possibly matching TRBD1 (5 bases). CDR1 is MNHEY, CDR2 SMNVEV, per germline (reference sequence). Trimming took off 5 bases at V and 1 base at J, with 9 bases between the two ends. The CDR3 extends over 14 amino acids. The CDR3 DNA is TGTGCCAGCAGTCCGGGACTCAGCAATCAGCCCCAGCATTTT. It specifies CASSPGLSNQPQHF.

The sample holds one count of this clone. The chain uses TRBV6-6 and TRBJ1-1; 7 bases fit TRBD1. After removal of 4 bases from V and 1 base from J, the junction contained 3 bases not matched to a gene. The CDR3 has 14 residues. CDR1 is MNHNY, CDR2 SVGAGI, per germline (reference sequence). CDR3 in DNA: TGTGCCAGCAGTTTTCAGGGGGGGAACACTGAAGCTTTCTTT. It encodes CASSFQGGNTEAFF.

The chain is built from TRBV7-8 and TRBJ2-7; D remains ambiguous. This CDR3 comprises 11 residues. Deletions cut 4 bases from V and 7 bases from J, with 8 bases between. Germline lookup yields CDR1 SGHVS and CDR2 FQNEAQ. CDR3 DNA: TGTGCCAGCAGCTCCAGTCCGGAGCAGTACTTC. Translating it yields CASSSSPEQYF. The full variable domain, with the rest looked up from reference TRBV7-8 and TRBJ2-7, is GAGVSQSPRYKVAKRGQDVALRCDPISGHVSLFWYQQALGQGPEFLTYFQNEAQLDKSGLPSDRFFAERPEGSVSTLKIQRTQQEDSAVYLCASSSSPEQYFGPGTRLTVT.

By share, this clone ranks as medium-sized. This rearrangement joins TRBV6-5 to TRBJ1-6; 7 bases align to TRBD1. CDR3 length: 14 amino acids. V trimming: 8 bases; J trimming: 7 bases; junction bases outside the gene matches: 8. Germline V gives CDR1 MNHEY, CDR2 SVGAGI. CDR3: CASQTGQKNSPLHF. The CDR3 coding sequence is TGTGCCAGCCAGACGGGACAGAAGAATTCACCCCTCCACTTT.

This chain links TRBV7-9 with TRBJ2-6; D uncertain. The germline CDR1 and CDR2 sequences are SEHNR and FQNEAQ (reference sequence). The CDR3 has 13 residues. Trimming removed 0 bases from V and 3 bases from J, with 0 bases in between. The CDR3 reads CASSLAGANVLTF. CDR3 sequence (DNA): TGTGCCAGCAGCTTAGCTGGGGCCAACGTCCTGACTTTC. Complete variable domain (other parts from reference TRBV7-9 and TRBJ2-6): DTGVSQNPRHKITKRGQNVTFRCDPISEHNRLYWYRQTLGQGPEFLTYFQNEAQLEKSRLLSDRFSAERPKGSFSTLEIQRTEQGDSAMYLCASSLAGANVLTFGAGSRLTVL.

V gene TRBV27 combines with J gene TRBJ2-1; possibly TRBD1 for D (6 bases). The CDR3 covers 14 residues. Between the trimmed V and J ends, which lost 5 bases and 4 bases, there was a span of 12 bases. Germline CDR1 and CDR2: MNHEY and SMNVEV (reference sequence). In DNA form, the CDR3 reads TGTGCCAGCAGTGAGACAGGACCATACAATGAGCAGTTCTTC. Encoded protein: CASSETGPYNEQFF.

The chain joins TRBV29-1 to TRBJ2-1, with 8 bases identical to TRBD2. V lost 7 bases to trimming and J lost 7 bases; unmatched junction nucleotides: 9. Looked up from germline, CDR1 is SQVTM and CDR2 is ANQGSEA. The CDR3 spans 13 residues. The CDR3 sequence: CSAETGTSNEQFF. DNA of the CDR3: TGCAGCGCTGAGACCGGGACTAGTAATGAGCAGTTCTTC.

The chain employs TRBV28 and TRBJ1-1; D may be TRBD1 (6 bases). This CDR3 has 15 amino acids. V lost 2 bases and J lost 4, with 14 bases in between. Germline V gene data show CDR1 as MDHEN and CDR2 as SYDVKM. CDR3 region: CASSLLGGLGTEAFF. The CDR3 DNA reads TGTGCCAGCAGTTTACTAGGGGGGCTTGGCACTGAAGCTTTCTTT.

V is TRBV27 and J is TRBJ2-1; maybe TRBD2 (5 bases). Trimming took 0 bases from V and 5 from J, leaving 8 bases between them. This CDR3 region has 14 residues. In germline, CDR1 is MNHEY, CDR2 SMNVEV (reference sequence). As DNA, the CDR3 is TGTGCCAGCAGTTTATCTGGACTTGACAATGAGCAGTTCTTC. The encoded protein is CASSLSGLDNEQFF.

J is TRBJ1-2 and V is TRBV11-2, with 8 positions matching TRBD1. The CDR3 is 16 residues long. V lost 4 bases, J lost 3 bases, and 10 bases stayed unmatched. Germline V gives CDR1 SGHAT, CDR2 FQNNGV. CDR3 bases: TGTGCCAGCAGCTCCCCCAGGACAGGGACAGACTATGGCTACACCTTC. Protein product: CASSSPRTGTDYGYTF.

This chain's CDR3 is CSVGRGQEVFQAFF. CDR3 bases: TGCAGCGTTGGTCGGGGACAGGAGGTCTTTCAAGCTTTCTTT. The chain employs TRBV29-1 and TRBJ1-1, with 8 positions matching TRBD1. Per germline, CDR1 SQVTM and CDR2 ANQGSEA. The CDR3 length is 14 residues. V lost 4 bases, J lost 9 bases, and 13 bases stayed unmatched.

This chain joins TRBV7-9 and TRBJ2-1; D gene uncertain. With 1 base removed from V and 4 bases from J, the gap between germline ends came to 11 bases. This CDR3 spans 15 amino acids. Per the germline V gene, CDR1 is SEHNR and CDR2 is FQNEAQ (reference sequence). CDR3 sequence: CASSLESWGYNEQFF. In DNA, the CDR3 is TGTGCCAGCAGCTTAGAGTCTTGGGGATACAATGAGCAGTTCTTC.

Written as DNA, the CDR3 is TGTGCCAGTAGTATACCCTTGCAGCCCCAGCATTTT. This sequence encodes CASSIPLQPQHF. V and J are TRBV19 and TRBJ1-5; D is unresolved. V was pared by 2 bases and J by 7 bases, with 6 bases between. Germline-derived CDR1 and CDR2 are LNHDA and SQIVND (reference sequence). The CDR3 is 12 amino acids.

The chain links TRBV4-3 to TRBJ2-6; 9 nucleotides match TRBD1. The ends lost 3 bases at V and 3 bases at J; junction bases unmatched: 0. Germline CDR1 reads LGHNA; CDR2 reads YSLEER. There are 15 residues in the CDR3. The CDR3 sequence: CASSQGQGGANVLTF. The CDR3 nucleotides are TGCGCCAGCAGCCAGGGACAGGGTGGGGCCAACGTCCTGACTTTC.

The chain is built from TRBV2 and TRBJ2-2; D might be TRBD2 (6 bases). The ends were cut back, 3 bases at V and 4 bases at J, with 18 bases in the middle. CDR1 is SNHLY, CDR2 FYNNEI, per germline. The CDR3 totals 17 residues. The CDR3 region has the DNA TGTGCCAGCAGTGATCTCGGGGGACGGACGGGCACCGGGGAGCTGTTTTTT. It codes for CASSDLGGRTGTGELFF. Complete variable domain (other parts from reference TRBV2 and TRBJ2-2): EPEVTQTPSHQVTQMGQEVILRCVPISNHLYFYWYRQILGQKVEFLVSFYNNEISEKSEIFDDQFSVERPDGSNFTLKIRSTKLEDSAMYFCASSDLGGRTGTGELFFGEGSRLTVL.